This TCR beta chain stems from a study of identical twins. Study observations and caveats: Whereas memory repertoires showed no such difference, abundant cord blood beta clonotypes carried fewer insertions. Analyses of zero insertions could, in part, be confounded by invariant MAIT and iNKT cells.

Worth noting for this clonotype: Its specificity is unknown.

V was shortened by 5 bases and J by 1 base, with 15 bases between the two germline ends. In germline, CDR1 is LNHDA, CDR2 SQIVND (reference sequence). There are 15 residues in the CDR3. TCRdb processed the 5' RACE reads anew with MiXCR; each CDR3 protein has one entry. Of approximately 210,000 distinct CDR3 sequences listed, 5% to 7% are singletons. These data are also associated with another study on T cells expressing NK-cell markers. That study reports: The share of CD8+ T cells held by dominant NKG2C+ clonotypes was about 1.0-7.5% in six donors.

Material for sequencing was CD8+ T cells sorted from blood. This TCR came from a woman aged 18-35 years in good health. The V gene is TRBV19, the J gene TRBJ2-7; tentative D call: TRBD2 (6 bases). The CDR3 nucleotides read TGTGCCAGTAGTTTCGGGACTGGGGTTTCCTACGAGCAGTACTTC. As protein: CASSFGTGVSYEQYF. The variable domain in full, with the rest retrieved from reference TRBV19 and TRBJ2-7, is DGGITQSPKYLFRKEGQNVTLSCEQNLNHDAMYWYRQDPGQGLRLIYYSQIVNDFQKGDIAEGYSVSREKKESFPLTVTSAQKNPTAFYLCASSFGTGVSYEQYFGPGTRLTVT.